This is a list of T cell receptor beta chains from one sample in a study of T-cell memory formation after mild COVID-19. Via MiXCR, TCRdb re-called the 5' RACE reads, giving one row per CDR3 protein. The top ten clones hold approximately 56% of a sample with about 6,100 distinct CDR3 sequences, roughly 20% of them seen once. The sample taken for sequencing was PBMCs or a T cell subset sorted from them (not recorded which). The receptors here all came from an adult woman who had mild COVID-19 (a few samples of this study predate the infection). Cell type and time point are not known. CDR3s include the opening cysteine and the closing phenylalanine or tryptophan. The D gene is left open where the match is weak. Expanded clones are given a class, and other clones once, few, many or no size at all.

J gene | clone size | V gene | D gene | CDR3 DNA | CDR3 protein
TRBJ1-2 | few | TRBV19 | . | TGTGCCAGTAGTGCGACTAGTTTAGAGGGCTACACCTTC | CASSATSLEGYTF
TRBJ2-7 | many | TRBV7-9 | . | TGTGCCAGCAGCTCAGTGCCGGGACTCCTTCTATCCGAGCAGTACTTC | CASSSVPGLLLSEQYF
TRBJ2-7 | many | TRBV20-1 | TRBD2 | TGCAGTGCTTTACCCCTAGCGGGCCACTACGAGCAGTACTTC | CSALPLAGHYEQYF
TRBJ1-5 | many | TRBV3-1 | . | TGTGCCAGCAGCCAAGATTGGCCGTCCGTGGATCAGCCCCAGCATTTT | CASSQDWPSVDQPQHF
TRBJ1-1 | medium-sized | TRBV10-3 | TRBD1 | TGTGCCATCAGTCTACAGGGGGCTACGGGCACTGAAGCTTTCTTT | CAISLQGATGTEAFF
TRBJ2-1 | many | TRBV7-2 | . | TGTGCCAGCAGCTTAGGTTTAGATCCCTACAATGAGCAGTTCTTC | CASSLGLDPYNEQFF
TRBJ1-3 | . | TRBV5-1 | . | TGCGCCAGCAGCTTGGGAACGGGCTCTGGAAACACCATATATTTT | CASSLGTGSGNTIYF
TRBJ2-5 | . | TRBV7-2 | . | TGTGCCAGCAGCTTAGTAGCGACATTCGGGGAGACCCAGTACTTC | CASSLVATFGETQYF
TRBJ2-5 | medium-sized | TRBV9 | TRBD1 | TGTGCCAGCAGCAAGACAGGGGCGGGAGAGACCCAGTACTTC | CASSKTGAGETQYF
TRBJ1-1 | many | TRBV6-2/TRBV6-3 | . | TGTGCCAGCAGCCAACCCGTCCCTGAAGCTTTCTTT | CASSQPVPEAFF
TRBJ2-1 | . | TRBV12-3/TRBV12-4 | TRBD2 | TGTGCCAGCAGTCGACTAGCGGGAGTCTCCAATGAGCAGTTCTTC | CASSRLAGVSNEQFF
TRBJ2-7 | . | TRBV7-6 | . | TGTGCCAGCAGCTTAGAGACAGCCTACGAGCAGTACTTC | CASSLETAYEQYF
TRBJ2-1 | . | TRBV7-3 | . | TGTGCCAGCAGCCGATCCCGGGATGTTGAGCAGTTCTTC | CASSRSRDVEQFF
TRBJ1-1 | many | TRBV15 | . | TGTGCCACCGGGGAGCTCACTGAAGCTTTCTTT | CATGELTEAFF
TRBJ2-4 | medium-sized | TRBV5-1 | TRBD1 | TGCGCCAGCAGCTCTATTCGGGACAGGGGCTCCAAAAACATTCAGTACTTC | CASSSIRDRGSKNIQYF
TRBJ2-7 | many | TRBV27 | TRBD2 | TGTGCCAGCAGTTTATCGAGCGGGGGGTCCTACGAGCAGTACTTC | CASSLSSGGSYEQYF
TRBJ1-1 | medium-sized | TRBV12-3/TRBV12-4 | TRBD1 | TGTGCCAGCAGTGACAGGGGTTGGACCACTGAAGCTTTCTTT | CASSDRGWTTEAFF
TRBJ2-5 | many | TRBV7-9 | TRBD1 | TGTGCCAGCAGCATACAGGGGAGCCAAGAGACCCAGTACTTC | CASSIQGSQETQYF
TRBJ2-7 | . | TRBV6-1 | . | TGTGCCAGCAGTGAAGTCCTCGACACCTACGAGCAGTACTTC | CASSEVLDTYEQYF
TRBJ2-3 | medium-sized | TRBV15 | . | TGTGCCACCAGCATGAGGGGGACAAGCACAGATACGCAGTATTTT | CATSMRGTSTDTQYF
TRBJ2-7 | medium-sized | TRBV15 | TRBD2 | TGTGCCACCAGCATGGGACTAGCGGGGGGATCTGGGTCCTACGAGCAGTACTTC | CATSMGLAGGSGSYEQYF
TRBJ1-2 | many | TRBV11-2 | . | TGTGCCAGCAGCTTGGGGGCGTCTTATAACTATGGCTACACCTTC | CASSLGASYNYGYTF
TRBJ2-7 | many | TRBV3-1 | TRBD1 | TGTGCCAGCAGCCAAGAAACCCGGACAGGGACCTACGAGCAGTACTTC | CASSQETRTGTYEQYF
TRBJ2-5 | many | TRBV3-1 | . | TGTGCCAGCAGCGTAAACAGGGAAGTCCAAGAGACCCAGTACTTC | CASSVNREVQETQYF
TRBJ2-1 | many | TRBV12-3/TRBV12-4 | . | TGTGCCAGCAGTTTAGGTTTCTACAATGAGCAGTTCTTC | CASSLGFYNEQFF
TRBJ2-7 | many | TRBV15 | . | TGTGCCACCAGCAGCGGTCGGTGGGGGGCGGACCCCTACGAGCAGTACTTC | CATSSGRWGADPYEQYF
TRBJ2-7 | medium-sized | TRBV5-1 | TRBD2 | TGCGCCAGCAGCTTGGTGGGGACTAGCATCCACGAGCAGTACTTC | CASSLVGTSIHEQYF
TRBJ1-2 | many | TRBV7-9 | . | TGTGCCAGCAGCGAAATGATAGGCTACACCTTC | CASSEMIGYTF
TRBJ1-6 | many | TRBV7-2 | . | TGTGCCAGCAGCTTAGATGGGGAGATCAATTCACCCCTCCACTTT | CASSLDGEINSPLHF
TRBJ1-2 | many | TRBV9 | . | TGTGCCAGCAGCCCCGGGACACTCTTTAACTATGGCTACACCTTC | CASSPGTLFNYGYTF
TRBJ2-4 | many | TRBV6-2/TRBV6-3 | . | TGTGCCAGCAGCGAACAGGGAAACATTCAGTACTTC | CASSEQGNIQYF
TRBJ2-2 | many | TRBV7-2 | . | TGTGCCAGCAGCCCTGGACCAGATTTTCCCGGGGAGCTGTTTTTT | CASSPGPDFPGELFF
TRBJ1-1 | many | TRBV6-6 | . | TGTGCCAGCAGTAACTATCCGGAGGGACATATGAACACTGAAGCTTTCTTT | CASSNYPEGHMNTEAFF
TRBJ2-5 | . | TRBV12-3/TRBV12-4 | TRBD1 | TGTGCCAGCACCAACGGCAGGGACAGGCAAGAGACCCAGTACTTC | CASTNGRDRQETQYF
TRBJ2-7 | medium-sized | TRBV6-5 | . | TGTGCCAGCAGTTACCCACCCCCCTACGAGCAGTACTTC | CASSYPPPYEQYF
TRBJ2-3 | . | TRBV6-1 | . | TGTGCCAGCAGTGAATGGGAAGATACGCAGTATTTT | CASSEWEDTQYF
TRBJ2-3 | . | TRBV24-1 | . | TGTGCCACCAGTGACCCCAGCACAGATACGCAGTATTTT | CATSDPSTDTQYF
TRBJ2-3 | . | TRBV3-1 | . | TGTGCCAGCAGCCGACTCCCAGATACAGATACGCAGTATTTT | CASSRLPDTDTQYF
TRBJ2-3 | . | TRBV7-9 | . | TGTGCCAGCAGCCCCCATGGCGGGAGCACAGATACGCAGTATTTT | CASSPHGGSTDTQYF
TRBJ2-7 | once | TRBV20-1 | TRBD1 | TGCAGTGCGAAGGACAGGGTCCACGAGCAGTACTTC | CSAKDRVHEQYF
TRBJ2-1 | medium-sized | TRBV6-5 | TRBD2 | TGTGCCAGCTCCCCTAGCGGGGGGGGCCACAATGAGCAGTTCTTC | CASSPSGGGHNEQFF
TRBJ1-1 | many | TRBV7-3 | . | TGTGCCAGCAGCCTGCGGAGGAACACTGAAGCTTTCTTT | CASSLRRNTEAFF
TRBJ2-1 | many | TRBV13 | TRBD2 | TGTGCCAGCAGCTTAGGCTTGGCGGGAGGGCGGTTCTTCTCCTACAATGAGCAGTTCTTC | CASSLGLAGGRFFSYNEQFF
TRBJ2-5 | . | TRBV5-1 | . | TGCGCCAGCAGCTCCGGGCAGGGGAGAGAGACCCAGTACTTC | CASSSGQGRETQYF